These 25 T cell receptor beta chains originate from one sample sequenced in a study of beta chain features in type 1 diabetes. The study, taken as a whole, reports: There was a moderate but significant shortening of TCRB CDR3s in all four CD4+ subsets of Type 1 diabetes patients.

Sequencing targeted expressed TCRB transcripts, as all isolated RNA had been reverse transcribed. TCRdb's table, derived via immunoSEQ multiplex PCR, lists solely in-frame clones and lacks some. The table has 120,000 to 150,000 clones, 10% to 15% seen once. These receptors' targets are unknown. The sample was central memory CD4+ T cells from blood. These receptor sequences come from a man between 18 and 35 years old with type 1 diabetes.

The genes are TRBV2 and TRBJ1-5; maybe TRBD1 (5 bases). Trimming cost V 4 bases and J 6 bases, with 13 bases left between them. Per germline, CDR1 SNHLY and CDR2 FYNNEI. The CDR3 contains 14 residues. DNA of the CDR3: TGTGCCAGCAGTGGGCAGGGAGCGGCTCAGCCCCAGCATTTT. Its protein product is CASSGQGAAQPQHF.

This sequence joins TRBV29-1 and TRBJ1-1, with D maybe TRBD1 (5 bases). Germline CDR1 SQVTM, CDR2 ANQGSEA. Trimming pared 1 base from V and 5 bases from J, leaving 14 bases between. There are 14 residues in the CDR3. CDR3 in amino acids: CSVEVTARGTEAFF. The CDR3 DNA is TGCAGCGTTGAAGTGACCGCTCGGGGGACTGAAGCTTTCTTT.

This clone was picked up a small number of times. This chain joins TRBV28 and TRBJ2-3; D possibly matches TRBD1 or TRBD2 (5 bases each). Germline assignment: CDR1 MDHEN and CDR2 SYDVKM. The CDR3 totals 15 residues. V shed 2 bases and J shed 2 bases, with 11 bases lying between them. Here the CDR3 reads CASSLPGRNTDTQYF. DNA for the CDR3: TGTGCCAGCAGTTTACCGGGGCGAAACACAGATACGCAGTATTTT.

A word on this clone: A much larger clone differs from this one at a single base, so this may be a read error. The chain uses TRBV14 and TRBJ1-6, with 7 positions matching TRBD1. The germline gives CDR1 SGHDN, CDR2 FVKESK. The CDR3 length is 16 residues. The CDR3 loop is CASSPLGQTNKSPLHF. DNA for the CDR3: TGTGCCAGCAGCCCCCTGGGACAGACCAATAAATCACCCCTCCACTTT. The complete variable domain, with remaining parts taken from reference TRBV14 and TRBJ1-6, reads EAGVTQFPSHSVIEKGQTVTLRCDPISGHDNLYWYRRVMGKEIKFLLHFVKESKQDESGMPNNRFLAERTGGTYSTLKVQPAELEDSGVYFCASSPLGQTNKSPLHFGNGTRLTVT.

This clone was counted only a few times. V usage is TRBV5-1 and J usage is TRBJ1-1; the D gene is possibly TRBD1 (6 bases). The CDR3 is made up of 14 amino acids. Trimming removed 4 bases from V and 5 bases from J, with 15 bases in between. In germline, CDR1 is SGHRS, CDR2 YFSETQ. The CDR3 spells CASSQTQRGTEAFF. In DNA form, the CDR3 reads TGCGCCAGCAGCCAGACTCAAAGGGGGACTGAAGCTTTCTTT.

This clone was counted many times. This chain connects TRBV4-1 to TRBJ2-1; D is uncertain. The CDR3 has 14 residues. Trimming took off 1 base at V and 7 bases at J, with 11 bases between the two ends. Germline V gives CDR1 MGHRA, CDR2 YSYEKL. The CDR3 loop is CASSQVGPPNEQFF. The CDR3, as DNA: TGCGCCAGCAGCCAAGTCGGTCCCCCAAATGAGCAGTTCTTC.

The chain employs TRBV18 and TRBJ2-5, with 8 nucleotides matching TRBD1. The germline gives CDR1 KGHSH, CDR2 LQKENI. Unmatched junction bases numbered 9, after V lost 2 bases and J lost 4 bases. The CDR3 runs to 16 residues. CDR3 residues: CASSPSGQGGRETQYF. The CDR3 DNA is TGTGCCAGCTCACCATCCGGACAGGGCGGGCGAGAGACCCAGTACTTC. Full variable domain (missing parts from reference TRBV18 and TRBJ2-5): NAGVMQNPRHLVRRRGQEARLRCSPMKGHSHVYWYRQLPEEGLKFMVYLQKENIIDESGMPKERFSAEFPKEGPSILRIQQVVRGDSAAYFCASSPSGQGGRETQYFGPGTRLLVL.

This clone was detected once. The CDR3, as DNA: TGTGCCAGCAGCCCCTTGCAAGAGACCCAGTACTTC. This sequence encodes CASSPLQETQYF. The rearrangement uses TRBV9 and TRBJ2-5; no definite D call. Germline loops: CDR1 SGDLS, CDR2 YYNGEE. The CDR3 contains 12 residues. V gave up 4 bases and J gave up 2 bases, with 6 bases separating them. Drawing the rest from reference TRBV9 and TRBJ2-5, the complete variable domain is DSGVTQTPKHLITATGQRVTLRCSPRSGDLSVYWYQQSLDQGLQFLIQYYNGEERAKGNILERFSAQQFPDLHSELNLSSLELGDSALYFCASSPLQETQYFGPGTRLLVL.

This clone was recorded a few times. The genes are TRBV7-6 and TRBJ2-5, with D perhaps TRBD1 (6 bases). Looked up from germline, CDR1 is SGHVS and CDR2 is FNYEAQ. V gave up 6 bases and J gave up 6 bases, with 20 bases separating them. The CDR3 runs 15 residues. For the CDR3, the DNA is TGTGCCAGCAGTCCGGACTCAGGGGCGGAAAAGACCCAGTACTTC. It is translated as CASSPDSGAEKTQYF. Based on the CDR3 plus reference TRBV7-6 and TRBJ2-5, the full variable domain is GAGVSQSPRYKVTKRGQDVALRCDPISGHVSLYWYRQALGQGPEFLTYFNYEAQQDKSGLPNDRFSAERPEGSISTLTIQRTEQRDSAMYRCASSPDSGAEKTQYFGPGTRLLVL.

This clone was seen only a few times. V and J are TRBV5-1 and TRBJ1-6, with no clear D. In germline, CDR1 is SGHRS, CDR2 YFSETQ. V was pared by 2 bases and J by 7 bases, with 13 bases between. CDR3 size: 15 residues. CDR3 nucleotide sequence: TGCGCCAGCAGCTTTACACCACCGGGGAATTCACCCCTCCACTTT. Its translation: CASSFTPPGNSPLHF.

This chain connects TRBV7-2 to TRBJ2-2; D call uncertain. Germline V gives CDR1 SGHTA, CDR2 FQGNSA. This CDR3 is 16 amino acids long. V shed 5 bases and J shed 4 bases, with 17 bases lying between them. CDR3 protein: CASSPWAQSGTGELFF. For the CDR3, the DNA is TGTGCCAGCAGCCCCTGGGCACAAAGTGGCACCGGGGAGCTGTTTTTT.

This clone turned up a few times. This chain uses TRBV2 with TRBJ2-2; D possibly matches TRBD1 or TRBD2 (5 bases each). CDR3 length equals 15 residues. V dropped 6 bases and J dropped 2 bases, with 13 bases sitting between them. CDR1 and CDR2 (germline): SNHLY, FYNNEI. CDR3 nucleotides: TGTGCCAGCAGAAGGGGACCGACAAACACCGGGGAGCTGTTTTTT. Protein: CASRRGPTNTGELFF.

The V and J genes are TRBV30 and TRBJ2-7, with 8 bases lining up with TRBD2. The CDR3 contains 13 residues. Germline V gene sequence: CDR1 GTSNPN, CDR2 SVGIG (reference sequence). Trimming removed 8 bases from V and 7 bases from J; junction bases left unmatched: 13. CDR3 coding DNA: TGTGCCCGCGGGGGGACGAAGGCTGGAGAGCAGTACTTC. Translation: CARGGTKAGEQYF.

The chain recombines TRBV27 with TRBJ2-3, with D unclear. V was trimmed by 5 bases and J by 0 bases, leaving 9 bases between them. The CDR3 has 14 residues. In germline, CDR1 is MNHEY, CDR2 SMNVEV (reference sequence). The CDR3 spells CASSLRASTDTQYF. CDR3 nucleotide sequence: TGTGCCAGCAGTCTCAGAGCTAGCACAGATACGCAGTATTTT.

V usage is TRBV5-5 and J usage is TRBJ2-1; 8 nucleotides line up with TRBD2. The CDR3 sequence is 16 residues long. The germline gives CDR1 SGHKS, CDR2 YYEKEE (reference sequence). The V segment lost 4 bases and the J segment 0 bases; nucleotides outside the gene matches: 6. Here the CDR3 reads CASSLHLAGSYNEQFF. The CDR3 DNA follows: TGTGCCAGCAGCCTCCATCTAGCGGGCTCCTACAATGAGCAGTTCTTC.

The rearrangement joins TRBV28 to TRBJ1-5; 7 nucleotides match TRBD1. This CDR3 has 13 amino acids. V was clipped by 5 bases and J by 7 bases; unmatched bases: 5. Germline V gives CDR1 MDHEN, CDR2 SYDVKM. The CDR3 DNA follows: TGTGCCAGCAGTGTCGGGGACAGCCAGCCCCAGCATTTT. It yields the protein CASSVGDSQPQHF.

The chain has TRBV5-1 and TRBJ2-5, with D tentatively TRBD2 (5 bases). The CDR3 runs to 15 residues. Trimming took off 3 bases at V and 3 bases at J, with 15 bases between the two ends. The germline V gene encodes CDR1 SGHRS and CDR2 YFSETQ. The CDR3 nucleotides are TGCGCCAGCAGCTGGGGAAGCGGAAGAGAAGAGACCCAGTACTTC. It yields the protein CASSWGSGREETQYF.

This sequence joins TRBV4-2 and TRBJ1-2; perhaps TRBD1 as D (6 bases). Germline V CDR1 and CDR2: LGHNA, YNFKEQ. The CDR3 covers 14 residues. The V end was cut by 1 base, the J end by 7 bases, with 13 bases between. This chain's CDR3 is CASSQAGDIFGYTF. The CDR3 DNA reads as TGTGCCAGCAGCCAAGCCGGGGACATATTTGGCTACACCTTC.

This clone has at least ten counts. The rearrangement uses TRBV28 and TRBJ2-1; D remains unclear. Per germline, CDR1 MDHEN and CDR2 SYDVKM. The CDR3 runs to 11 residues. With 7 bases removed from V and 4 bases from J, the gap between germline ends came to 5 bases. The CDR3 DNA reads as TGTGCCAGCACAGCTTACAATGAGCAGTTCTTC. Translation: CASTAYNEQFF.

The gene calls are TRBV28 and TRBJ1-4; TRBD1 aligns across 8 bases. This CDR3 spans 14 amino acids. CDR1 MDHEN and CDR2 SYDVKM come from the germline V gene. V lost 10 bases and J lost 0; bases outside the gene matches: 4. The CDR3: CAIGQGTTNEKLFF. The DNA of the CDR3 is TGTGCCATCGGACAGGGTACAACTAATGAAAAACTGTTTTTT. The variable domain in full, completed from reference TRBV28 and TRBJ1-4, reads DVKVTQSSRYLVKRTGEKVFLECVQDMDHENMFWYRQDPGLGLRLIYFSYDVKMKEKGDIPEGYSVSREKKERFSLILESASTNQTSMYLCAIGQGTTNEKLFFGSGTQLSVL.

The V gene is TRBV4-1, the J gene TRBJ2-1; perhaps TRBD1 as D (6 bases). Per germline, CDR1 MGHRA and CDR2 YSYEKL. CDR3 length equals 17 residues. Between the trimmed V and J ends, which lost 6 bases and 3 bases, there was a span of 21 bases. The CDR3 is CASSRFLDRQGYNEQFF. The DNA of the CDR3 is TGCGCCAGCAGTCGTTTCCTTGACAGGCAGGGCTACAATGAGCAGTTCTTC.

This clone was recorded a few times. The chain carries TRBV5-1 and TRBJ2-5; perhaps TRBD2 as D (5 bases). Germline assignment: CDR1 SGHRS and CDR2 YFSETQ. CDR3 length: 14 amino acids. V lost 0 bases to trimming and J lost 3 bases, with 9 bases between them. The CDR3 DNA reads TGCGCCAGCAGCTTGGGACGGGGAAAAGAGACCCAGTACTTC. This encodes CASSLGRGKETQYF.

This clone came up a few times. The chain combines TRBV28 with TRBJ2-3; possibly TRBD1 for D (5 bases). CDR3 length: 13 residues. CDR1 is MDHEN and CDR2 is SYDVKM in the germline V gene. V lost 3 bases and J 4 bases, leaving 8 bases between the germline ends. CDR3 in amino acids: CASSFGAPDTQYF. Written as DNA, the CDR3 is TGTGCCAGCAGTTTTGGGGCCCCAGATACGCAGTATTTT. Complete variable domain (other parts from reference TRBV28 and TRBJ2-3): DVKVTQSSRYLVKRTGEKVFLECVQDMDHENMFWYRQDPGLGLRLIYFSYDVKMKEKGDIPEGYSVSREKKERFSLILESASTNQTSMYLCASSFGAPDTQYFGPGTRLTVL.

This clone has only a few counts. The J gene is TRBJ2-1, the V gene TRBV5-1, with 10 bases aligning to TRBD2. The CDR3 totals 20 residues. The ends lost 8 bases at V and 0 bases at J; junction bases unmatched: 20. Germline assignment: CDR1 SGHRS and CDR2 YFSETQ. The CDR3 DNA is TGCGCCAGTCGCCCCCGCGGGATAGCGGGGGGCCTCAGCTCCTACAATGAGCAGTTCTTC. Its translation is CASRPRGIAGGLSSYNEQFF.

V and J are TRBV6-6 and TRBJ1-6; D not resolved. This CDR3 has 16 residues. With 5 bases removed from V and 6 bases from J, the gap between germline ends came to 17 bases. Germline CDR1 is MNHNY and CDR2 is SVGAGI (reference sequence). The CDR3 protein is CASSRLGRLANSPLHF. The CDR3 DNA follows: TGTGCCAGCAGTAGACTAGGACGGCTTGCTAATTCACCCCTCCACTTT.